The 10 T cell receptor beta chains below were found in one sample sequenced in a study of T cells in women clearing cervical HPV infection. Repertoires were generated with immunoSEQ multiplex PCR, while TCRdb's copy carries only in-frame clones and drops some. The sample holds some 20,000 clones. Sequencing was performed on blood buffy coat. Receptors were obtained from a woman between 18 and 70 years old with a cervical HPV16 infection that either progressed to CIN3+ or cleared (not recorded which).

The sequenced part of the CDR3 DNA is TGCAGTGCTAGAGGACAGTCAAATTCACCC. Its translation: CSARGQSNSP. The entire CDR3 reads CSARGQSNSPLHF. This chain links TRBV20-1 with TRBJ1-6, with TRBD1 as a possible D gene (5 bases). Read data end 3 residues before the CDR3 end; the end is taken from the germline J gene. This CDR3 spans 13 amino acids. CDR1 is DFQATT, CDR2 SNEGSKA, per germline (reference sequence). The V end lost 1 base, the J end lost 7 bases, and 8 bases lay between the germline ends.

Worth noting for this clone: The read ends 3 residues before the CDR3 terminus; that terminus is restored from the germline J gene. This chain uses TRBV19 with TRBJ2-1, with D perhaps TRBD2 (7 bases). From germline, CDR1 is LNHDA and CDR2 SQIVND (reference sequence). The length of the CDR3 is 16 residues. The V end lost 7 bases, the J end lost 4 bases, and 20 bases lay between the germline ends. CDR3 amino acids: CASKMEYGGPYNEQFF. The part of the CDR3 DNA that was read is TGTGCCAGTAAAATGGAGTACGGGGGGCCTTACAATGAG.

With respect to this clone: The read halts 3 residues ahead of the CDR3 end, with the missing end drawn from the germline J gene. The rearrangement joins TRBV6-2 or TRBV6-3 to TRBJ2-3; 8 bases agree with TRBD1. The CDR3 covers 14 residues. Germline-derived CDR1 and CDR2 are MNHEY and SVGEGT. The CDR3 loop reads CASRHPTGVVAQYF. Partial CDR3 DNA: TGTGCCAGCAGGCACCCGACAGGGGTGGTGGCG.

In regard to this clone: With the read ending 3 residues before the CDR3 end, the germline J gene is used to fill in that end. This chain connects TRBV4-2 to TRBJ1-5; D is uncertain. This CDR3 region has 15 residues. Germline V gives CDR1 LGHNA, CDR2 YNFKEQ. Trimming shortened V by 0 bases and J by 1 base, and 7 bases separated the two germline ends. The CDR3 sequence is CASSQDPASNQPQHF. The part of the CDR3 DNA that was read is TGTGCCAGCAGCCAAGATCCAGCGAGCAATCAGCCC.

With respect to this clone: Coverage ceases 3 residues before the CDR3 finishes, and the germline J gene fills in the end. The chain is built from TRBV2 and TRBJ2-3, with TRBD2 matching 9 bases. In germline, CDR1 is SNHLY, CDR2 FYNNEI. Trimming at V came to 4 bases and at J to 2 bases, leaving 4 bases not matched to a gene. This CDR3 has 15 residues. CDR3 DNA (partial): TGTGCCAGCAGTGCCCAGCGGGGGGACACAGATACG. It specifies CASSAQRGDTDT. The whole CDR3 reads CASSAQRGDTDTQYF.

This clone shows up as medium-sized by frequency. One end of the junction fails to match germline, which may point to a read error. The read terminates 3 residues before the CDR3 end, so the remaining end is supplied by the germline J gene. The chain is built from TRBV4-2 and TRBJ1-4, with D tentatively TRBD1 (5 bases). The CDR3 contains 13 residues. Germline CDR1 and CDR2: LGHNA and YNFKEQ. The part of the CDR3 DNA that was read is TGCGCCAGCAGCTCAGGGAGTAATGAAAAA. Residues: CASSSGSNEK. The full CDR3 protein reads CASSSGSNEKLFF.

The DNA read from the CDR3 is TGTGCCAGCTCGCCGGTATCTGAG. This codes for CASSPVSE. The entire CDR3 protein reads CASSPVSEQFF. The chain couples TRBV18 to TRBJ2-1, with D hard to call. The CDR3 end falls 3 residues outside the read, so it is completed with the germline J gene. Germline assignment: CDR1 KGHSH and CDR2 LQKENI. The germline V and J ends were trimmed by 6 bases and 9 bases, with 9 bases remaining between them. The CDR3 has 11 residues.

Comment on this clone: The CDR3 end falls 3 residues outside the read, so it is completed with the germline J gene. The rearrangement links TRBV19 to TRBJ1-1, with no clear D. The CDR3 is made up of 15 amino acids. Germline V gene data show CDR1 as LNHDA and CDR2 as SQIVND (reference sequence). CDR3 residues: CASSIARVEKEKAFF. The CDR3 bases that were read are TGTGCCAGTAGTATAGCGAGGGTGGAGAAGGAAAAA.

Notes on this clone: The CDR3 goes on 3 residues after the read ends, and that part is filled in from the germline J gene. The chain has TRBV10-3 and TRBJ2-2; 9 bases match TRBD1. Germline CDR1 ENHRY, CDR2 SYGVKD. The CDR3 is 14 residues long. The CDR3 is CAIKQGAHLSPLFF. The sequenced part of the CDR3 DNA is TGTGCCATCAAACAGGGGGCGCATCTCTCACCG.

Concerning this clone itself: The sequence runs out 3 residues before the end of the CDR3; the remainder is reconstructed from the germline J gene. The chain combines TRBV20-1 with TRBJ1-2; no clear D. CDR3 length equals 13 residues. The germline CDR1 and CDR2 sequences are DFQATT and SNEGSKA (reference sequence). The chain's CDR3 is CSAKRRSTDTYTF. Incomplete CDR3 DNA: TGCAGTGCTAAGAGGAGGAGCACAGATACC.